These 30 T cell receptor beta chains were sequenced from one sample in a study of T cells after yellow fever vaccination (dated by TCRdb to between 2019 and 2020). The method behind the library was 5' RACE. Sequencing used an Illumina HiSeq 2500. TCRdb reanalyzed the raw reads on its own, using fastp at Q25 for trimming and MiXCR for clone calling, and kept in-frame beta chains. Rows with a matching CDR3 protein are joined into one entry that keeps the most common DNA and genes. In all, the sample holds roughly 330,000 distinct CDR3 sequences, and 6.8% of those were seen once. About a sixth of the sample is in the top ten clones. The sample's treatment or condition label, in plain terms: live attenuated yellow fever vaccine strain. The sample here was PBMCs, taken about 41 days after the first yellow fever vaccination. The receptors were gathered from a man younger than 35 who received the YFV17D yellow fever vaccine.

The table lists this clonotype with many counts. The chain links TRBV12-3 or TRBV12-4 to TRBJ2-5, with 9 bases matching TRBD2. The length of the CDR3 is 15 residues. V gave up 5 bases and J gave up 2 bases; unmatched junction bases: 6. CDR3 protein: CASSRLAGEQETQYF. The CDR3 coding sequence is TGTGCCAGCAGTCGATTAGCGGGGGAACAAGAGACCCAGTACTTC.

This chain links TRBV11-2 with TRBJ2-7; weak D call: TRBD1 (5 bases). Trimming stripped 1 base from V and 3 bases from J, with 7 bases between. The germline V gene has CDR1 SGHAT and CDR2 FQNNGV. The CDR3 length is 13 residues. For the CDR3, the DNA is TGTGCCAGCAGCTTAGCCCAGGGCTACGAGCAGTACGTC. This gives the protein CASSLAQGYEQYV.

This clonotype was picked up a small number of times. The V call is TRBV19, the J call TRBJ2-2; possible D gene TRBD2, 7 bases. CDR1 LNHDA and CDR2 SQIVND come from the germline V gene (reference sequence). The V gene lost 5 bases and the J gene lost 7 bases, with 17 bases spanning the gap. The CDR3 is 15 residues long. CDR3 residues: CASSPPQGRGGELFF. The CDR3 DNA is TGTGCCAGTAGTCCCCCCCAGGGGAGGGGCGGGGAGCTGTTTTTT.

This clonotype was recorded a few times. V and J are TRBV12-3 or TRBV12-4 and TRBJ2-1; 11 bases align to TRBD2. There are 17 residues in the CDR3. V trimming: 4 bases; J trimming: 8 bases; junction bases outside the gene matches: 13. The CDR3 is CASSSGRLAGTFDEQFF. CDR3 DNA: TGTGCCAGCAGTTCCGGCCGACTAGCGGGGACATTCGATGAGCAGTTCTTC.

The J gene is TRBJ1-3, the V gene TRBV10-3; D gene unclear. Germline CDR1 and CDR2: ENHRY and SYGVKD. This CDR3 is built from 14 residues. The V gene lost 8 bases and the J gene lost 4 bases, with 15 bases spanning the gap. CDR3 sequence: CAIRKELVGNTIYF. CDR3 DNA: TGTGCCATCCGGAAGGAATTAGTGGGAAACACCATATATTTT.

This clonotype was recorded many times. Here the CDR3 reads CASSGGEGTEAFF. The CDR3 DNA reads TGTGCCAGCTCCGGGGGGGAGGGAACTGAAGCTTTCTTT. This rearrangement joins TRBV28 to TRBJ1-1; D possibly corresponds to TRBD1 (5 bases). The CDR3 sequence is 13 residues long. The V gene's germline CDR1 is MDHEN and CDR2 SYDVKM. V lost 8 bases, J lost 5 bases, and 15 bases lay in between.

This clonotype has only a few counts. V gene TRBV6-5 combines with J gene TRBJ2-5, with 10 nucleotides matching TRBD1. The CDR3 length is 14 residues. Germline CDR1 reads MNHEY; CDR2 reads SVGAGI. J was trimmed by 3 bases and V by 2 bases; bases with no gene match: 0. The DNA for the CDR3 is TGTGCCAGCAGTTACGGGACAGGGGAAGAGACCCAGTACTTC. It codes for CASSYGTGEETQYF.

There are a few counts of this clonotype. The chain combines TRBV3-1 with TRBJ2-7; tentatively, D is TRBD2 (5 bases). This CDR3 has 13 residues. V dropped 6 bases and J dropped 6 bases, with 15 bases sitting between them. Germline CDR1 is LGHDT and CDR2 is YNNKEL (reference sequence). The CDR3 bases are TGTGCCAGCAGTCACGACGGGGTCCGCGAGCAGTACTTC. Translating gives CASSHDGVREQYF.

This chain connects TRBV14 to TRBJ1-2, with D maybe TRBD1 (5 bases). The germline V gene has CDR1 SGHDN and CDR2 FVKESK. The CDR3 has 13 residues. V lost 1 base and J lost 4, with 7 bases in between. In nucleotides, the CDR3 is TGTGCCAGCAGCCAAGTTCAGGGCTATGGCTACACCTTC. Translated, it gives CASSQVQGYGYTF.

This clonotype occurred many times. The V gene is TRBV5-1, the J gene TRBJ2-7; D is possibly TRBD2 (6 bases). V was trimmed by 5 bases and J by 4 bases, leaving 7 bases between them. CDR3 length equals 11 residues. Germline CDR1 reads SGHRS; CDR2 reads YFSETQ. CDR3 bases: TGCGCCAGCAGAGGAGGGTACGAGCAGTACTTC. Residues: CASRGGYEQYF.

V and J are TRBV7-8 and TRBJ2-7; 8 bases align to TRBD2. Germline CDR1 SGHVS, CDR2 FQNEAQ. The ends lost 0 bases at V and 0 bases at J; junction bases unmatched: 4. This CDR3 contains 16 residues. In DNA, the CDR3 is TGTGCCAGCAGCTTAGCTTGGCGGGGGGCCTCCTACGAGCAGTACTTC. Translated: CASSLAWRGASYEQYF.

In nucleotides, the CDR3 is TGTGCCAGCAGGCACGCAGATACGCAGTATTTT. It encodes CASRHADTQYF. The chain links TRBV6-5 to TRBJ2-3; D unclear. The length of the CDR3 is 11 residues. In germline, CDR1 is MNHEY, CDR2 SVGAGI. V was trimmed by 6 bases and J by 4 bases, leaving 5 bases between them.

This clonotype was observed a handful of times. The genes are TRBV4-2 and TRBJ2-1, with D perhaps TRBD1 (5 bases). The germline V gene has CDR1 LGHNA and CDR2 YNFKEQ. The CDR3 is 13 residues long. V lost 1 base and J 9 bases, leaving 10 bases between the germline ends. The CDR3, as DNA: TGTGCCAGCAGCCAAGTAGGGGCCCTTGAGCAGTTCTTC. Translated, it gives CASSQVGALEQFF.

CDR3 protein: CASSPGGAAEGYTF. Here the CDR3 DNA reads TGTGCCAGCAGCCCGGGGGGGGCGGCGGAGGGCTACACCTTC. The chain is built from TRBV5-4 and TRBJ1-2, with D possibly matching TRBD1 (6 bases). This CDR3 contains 14 residues. CDR1 and CDR2 (germline): SGHNT, YYREEE (reference sequence). V dropped 4 bases and J dropped 8 bases, with 18 bases sitting between them.

V usage is TRBV7-2 and J usage is TRBJ1-2; TRBD1 matches at 10 bases. The CDR3 is 16 residues long. CDR1 is SGHTA, CDR2 FQGNSA, per germline. V gave up 5 bases and J gave up 7 bases; unmatched junction bases: 13. CDR3 sequence: CASSANPGQGSSGYTF. DNA for the CDR3: TGTGCCAGCAGCGCGAATCCGGGACAGGGGAGTTCTGGCTACACCTTC.

CDR3 DNA sequence: TGTGCCAGCAGCGTCACCGGTGGGGGTATGAATGAGCAGTTCTTC. This translates into CASSVTGGGMNEQFF. This chain connects TRBV9 to TRBJ2-1, with D tentatively TRBD1 or TRBD2 (5 bases each). V was shortened by 2 bases and J by 7 bases, with 16 bases between the two germline ends. The CDR3 consists of 15 residues. Germline V gene data show CDR1 as SGDLS and CDR2 as YYNGEE.

This clonotype has a handful of counts. The V call is TRBV6-5, the J call TRBJ1-6; D call uncertain. The germline V and J ends were trimmed by 0 bases and 0 bases, with 3 bases remaining between them. This CDR3 spans 15 amino acids. Germline loops: CDR1 MNHEY, CDR2 SVGAGI. CDR3 in DNA: TGTGCCAGCAGTTACTCGGGCTCCTATAATTCACCCCTCCACTTT. Translated: CASSYSGSYNSPLHF.

The table lists this clonotype with many counts. The rearrangement uses TRBV27 and TRBJ2-2; 8 bases align to TRBD1. The junction had 6 bases not matched to a gene; V was cut back by 0 bases and J by 6 bases. Germline loops: CDR1 MNHEY, CDR2 SMNVEV (reference sequence). The CDR3 totals 16 residues. The CDR3 reads CASSLSRQGYAGELFF. The CDR3 DNA sequence: TGTGCCAGCAGTTTATCGAGACAGGGGTACGCCGGGGAGCTGTTTTTT.

This clonotype was seen ten or more times. The V call is TRBV3-1, the J call TRBJ2-2, with D perhaps TRBD2 (7 bases). CDR1 and CDR2 from the germline V gene are LGHDT and YNNKEL (reference sequence). The CDR3 runs 16 residues. V lost 4 bases, J lost 4 bases, and 16 bases lay in between. CDR3 DNA sequence: TGTGCCAGCAGCCTCCGCCGGGGGGCGTCCACCGGGGAGCTGTTTTTT. It codes for CASSLRRGASTGELFF. Filled out from reference TRBV3-1 and TRBJ2-2, the complete variable domain reads DTAVSQTPKYLVTQMGNDKSIKCEQNLGHDTMYWYKQDSKKFLKIMFSYNNKELIINETVPNRFSPKSPDKAHLNLHINSLELGDSAVYFCASSLRRGASTGELFFGEGSRLTVL.

This clonotype was observed at least ten times. The chain links TRBV12-3 or TRBV12-4 to TRBJ2-3; 8 nucleotides line up with TRBD2. This CDR3 is built from 16 residues. J gave up 8 bases and V 5 bases, and 15 bases lay outside the gene matches. The CDR3 DNA is TGTGCCAGCAGTACCCTCGCGGGGGGTGAACTAATTACGCAGTATTTT. Encoded protein: CASSTLAGGELITQYF.

In its sample, this clonotype was seen a few times. The chain links TRBV18 to TRBJ2-7; D uncertain. The germline V gene has CDR1 KGHSH and CDR2 LQKENI. Trimming left V 2 bases short and J 3 bases short, with 8 bases between. This CDR3 is 13 amino acids long. Here the CDR3 reads CASSPTISYEQYF. CDR3 nucleotides: TGTGCCAGCTCACCAACAATCAGCTACGAGCAGTACTTC.

The gene calls are TRBV7-2 and TRBJ2-7; 9 bases map to TRBD1. Germline assignment: CDR1 SGHTA and CDR2 FQGNSA. The V gene end was trimmed by 6 bases and the J gene end by 0 bases; junction bases not matched to a gene: 3. This CDR3 region has 14 residues. CDR3 in DNA: TGTGCCAGCAGTAAGGACAGGGGCTCCTACGAGCAGTACTTC. The encoded protein is CASSKDRGSYEQYF.

The rearrangement links TRBV10-2 to TRBJ1-2, with D uncertain. Trimming stripped 0 bases from V and 13 bases from J, with 18 bases between. The CDR3 has 14 amino acids. The germline CDR1 and CDR2 sequences are WSHSY and SAAADI. CDR3 nucleotides: TGCGCCAGCAGTGAGTCGAGAACCCGACCCTTAGGCACCTTC. Its protein is CASSESRTRPLGTF.

In its sample, this clonotype was seen a few times. The J gene is TRBJ1-5, the V gene TRBV27; D unclear. Germline V gene data show CDR1 as MNHEY and CDR2 as SMNVEV (reference sequence). This CDR3 spans 11 amino acids. V was clipped by 3 bases and J by 5 bases, with 2 bases between them. The DNA of the CDR3 is TGTGCCAGCAGTTTGGATCAGCCCCAGCATTTT. It yields the protein CASSLDQPQHF.

This clonotype has a handful of counts. This chain connects TRBV12-3 or TRBV12-4 to TRBJ1-4; D may be TRBD1 (5 bases). V was clipped by 4 bases and J by 6 bases, with 12 bases between them. The CDR3 has 14 amino acids. The CDR3 loop reads CASSYQGYDEKLFF. Here the CDR3 DNA reads TGTGCCAGCAGTTATCAGGGTTACGATGAAAAACTGTTTTTT.

This chain connects TRBV5-4 to TRBJ1-1; unclear D gene. Trimming removed 2 bases from V and 1 base from J, with 9 bases in between. CDR1 is SGHNT, CDR2 YYREEE, per germline (reference sequence). The CDR3 sequence is 14 residues long. The chain's CDR3 is CASSLRLANTEAFF. CDR3 sequence (DNA): TGTGCCAGCAGCTTACGCTTGGCGAACACTGAAGCTTTCTTT.

In this sample, this clonotype turned up many times. The chain couples TRBV14 to TRBJ2-3; D is undetermined. CDR1 and CDR2 from the germline V gene are SGHDN and FVKESK. Deletions cut 4 bases from V and 2 bases from J, with 16 bases between. The length of the CDR3 is 16 residues. The CDR3 DNA sequence: TGTGCCAGCAGCCCACGACATGGCTCGTTCACAGATACGCAGTATTTT. This codes for CASSPRHGSFTDTQYF.

This clonotype was recorded a few times. The V gene is TRBV6-6, the J gene TRBJ1-5, with D tentatively TRBD1 (6 bases). CDR1 is MNHNY, CDR2 SVGAGI, per germline (reference sequence). The CDR3 loop spans 12 amino acids. V was trimmed by 8 bases and J by 6 bases, leaving 11 bases between them. DNA for the CDR3: TGTGCCAGCGGGGGCATGGGTCAGCCCCAGCATTTT. Protein: CASGGMGQPQHF.

The V gene is TRBV7-8, the J gene TRBJ1-4; D not resolved. The CDR3 loop spans 17 amino acids. V was trimmed by 5 bases and J by 0 bases, leaving 16 bases between them. Germline-derived CDR1 and CDR2 are SGHVS and FQNEAQ. CDR3 sequence: CASSPHFRTATNEKLFF. CDR3 nucleotides: TGTGCCAGCAGCCCTCACTTCAGGACCGCAACTAATGAAAAACTGTTTTTT. Full variable domain (outside the CDR3, taken from reference TRBV7-8 and TRBJ1-4): GAGVSQSPRYKVAKRGQDVALRCDPISGHVSLFWYQQALGQGPEFLTYFQNEAQLDKSGLPSDRFFAERPEGSVSTLKIQRTQQEDSAVYLCASSPHFRTATNEKLFFGSGTQLSVL.

The sample holds a few counts of this clonotype. This rearrangement joins TRBV20-1 to TRBJ1-6; D gene uncertain. V lost 0 bases to trimming and J lost 0 bases, with 18 bases between them. Per germline, CDR1 DFQATT and CDR2 SNEGSKA (reference sequence). The CDR3 loop spans 19 amino acids. The CDR3 here is CSARERPSVISSYNSPLHF. CDR3 coding DNA: TGCAGTGCTAGAGAGAGGCCGTCGGTGATCAGCTCCTATAATTCACCCCTCCACTTT.